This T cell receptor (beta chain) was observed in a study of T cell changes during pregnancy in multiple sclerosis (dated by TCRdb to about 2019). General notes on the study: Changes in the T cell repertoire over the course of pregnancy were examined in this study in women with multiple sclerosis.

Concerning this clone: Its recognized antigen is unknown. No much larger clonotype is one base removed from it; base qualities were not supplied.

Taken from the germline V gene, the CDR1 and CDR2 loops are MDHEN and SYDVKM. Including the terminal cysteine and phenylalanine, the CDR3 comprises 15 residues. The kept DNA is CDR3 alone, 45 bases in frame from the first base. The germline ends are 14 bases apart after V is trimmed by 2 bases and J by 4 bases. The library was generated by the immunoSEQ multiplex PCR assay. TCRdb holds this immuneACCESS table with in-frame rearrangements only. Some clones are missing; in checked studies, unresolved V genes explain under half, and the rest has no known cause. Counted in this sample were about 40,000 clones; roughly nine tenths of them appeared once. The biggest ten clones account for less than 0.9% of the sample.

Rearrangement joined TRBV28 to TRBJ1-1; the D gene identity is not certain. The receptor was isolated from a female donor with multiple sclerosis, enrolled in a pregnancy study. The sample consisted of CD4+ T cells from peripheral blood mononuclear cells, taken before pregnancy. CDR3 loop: CASSLPTAGGTEAFF. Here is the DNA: TGTGCCAGCAGTTTACCCACAGCGGGAGGCACTGAAGCTTTCTTT.